The TCR beta chain described here comes from a study of fetal regulatory T cell absence and autoimmunity (dated by TCRdb to 2015 to 2018). General notes on the study: Exocrine pancreas autoimmunity was seen in the IPEX patients without clinical diabetes.

The DNeasy Blood and Tissue Kit was used to extract roughly 1.7-3.2 ug of genomic DNA from either umbilical cord blood or frozen pancreas. As concerns this clone: Its antigen target is currently unknown. Base qualities are not provided; no much larger clone lies one nucleotide away.

The study at large found these results: Significant oligoclonal enrichment of the TCR compartment was observed in pancreas versus cord blood, with some top clones enriched more than 90-fold. TRB gene family usage was broadly similar between cord blood and pancreas, resembling published neonatal and adult repertoires. The oligoclonal enrichment was interpreted as supporting antigen-driven autoimmunity in the pancreas before birth in IPEX syndrome.

On the immunoSEQ human TCRbeta survey platform, a two-step multiplex PCR amplified and barcoded the TCRbeta CDR3 regions. Illumina instruments were used to sequence the libraries, and IgH from the same samples was sequenced in parallel. As for how the authors treated the data: Raw reads were filtered against IMGT V, D, J definitions and binned by a nearest-neighbor algorithm to remove PCR and sequencing errors. A clone was defined by an identical nucleotide sequence, and differential abundance between tissues was tested with a Fisher exact test for each clone at a pFDR threshold of p<0.01. Clones whose frequencies were too low for statistical inference were excluded by a minimum inclusion filter of 10 in either sample. The immunoSEQ Analyzer was used for pairwise clonal comparisons, and IMGT tools were used to assess gene family usage. TCRdb took over this immuneACCESS table, retaining in-frame rearrangements with V and J assigned. Such tables are incomplete; in checked studies, under half of the missing clones stem from an unresolved V gene, and the remainder is unexplained. V, J and clone size were drawn from that table, and D and trimming were deduced from the DNA. This sample has 46,000 or so clones in its table, and about 80% of those were observed once. Together, the top ten hold less than 0.5% of the sample.

The sequenced sample was cord blood. The sequence was obtained from a newborn boy with IPEX syndrome.

The sequenced DNA is TGTGCCATCAGCGCCGCAGGGGGCGGCGGTCAGCCCCAGCATTTT. This translates into CAISAAGGGGQPQHF. The chain employs TRBV10-3 and TRBJ1-5; the central 8 bases match TRBD1. The CDR3 has 15 amino acids, counting the end cysteine and phenylalanine. Just CDR3 DNA is preserved here, 45 bases in frame from base 1. CDR1 and CDR2, looked up from the germline V gene, are ENHRY and SYGVKD. After removal of 6 bases from V and 6 bases from J, the junction retains 10 bases not matched to a gene.